The clone carrying this TCR beta chain was seen many times. Its antigen is not identified. Germline values: CDR1 SGDLS, CDR2 YYNGEE. Losses at the gene ends were 0 bases for V and 7 bases for J; bases not matched to a gene: 9. This CDR3 region has 16 residues. The data stem from a study of T cells in Graves' hyperthyroidism and ophthalmopathy. Findings and caveats of the study: Stable hyperthyroidism was separated from ophthalmopathy by a model based on 13 V-J features.

TCR beta CDR3 regions were amplified from RNA transcripts. An initial round of RT-PCR targeting the TCR CDR3 relied on the HTBI primer set. MiXCR was run by TCRdb on the multiplex PCR reads, yielding one entry per CDR3 protein. Among 250,000 to 300,000 distinct CDR3 sequences listed, about an eighth were seen once. The blood sample was taken at first hyperthyroidism diagnosis, before any ophthalmopathy symptoms. The receptor was isolated from a woman younger than 45 with Graves' hyperthyroidism that later progressed to Graves' ophthalmopathy. The rearrangement uses TRBV9 and TRBJ2-1, with TRBD1 matching over 8 bases. The sample consisted of blood. The CDR3 loop is CASSVGARGLENEQFF. The CDR3 DNA sequence: TGTGCCAGCAGCGTAGGGGCCAGGGGGCTTGAGAATGAGCAGTTCTTC.